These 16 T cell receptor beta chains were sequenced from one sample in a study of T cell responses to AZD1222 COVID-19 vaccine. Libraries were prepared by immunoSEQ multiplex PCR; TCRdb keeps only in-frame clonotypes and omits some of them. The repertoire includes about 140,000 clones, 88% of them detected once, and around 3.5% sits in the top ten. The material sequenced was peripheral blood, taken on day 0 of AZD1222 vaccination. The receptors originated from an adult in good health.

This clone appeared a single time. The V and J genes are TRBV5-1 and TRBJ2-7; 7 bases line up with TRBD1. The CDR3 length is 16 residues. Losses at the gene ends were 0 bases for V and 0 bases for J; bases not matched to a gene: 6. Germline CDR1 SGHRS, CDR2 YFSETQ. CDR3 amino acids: CASSLGVGQNSYEQYF. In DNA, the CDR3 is TGCGCCAGCAGCTTGGGGGTGGGACAGAACTCCTACGAGCAGTACTTC.

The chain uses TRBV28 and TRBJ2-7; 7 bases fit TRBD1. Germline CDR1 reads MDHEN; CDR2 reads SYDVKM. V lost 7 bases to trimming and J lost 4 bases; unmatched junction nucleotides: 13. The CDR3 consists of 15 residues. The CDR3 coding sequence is TGTGCCAGCACTCTAGGGGTGGCAGGGGGTTACGAGCAGTACTTC. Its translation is CASTLGVAGGYEQYF.

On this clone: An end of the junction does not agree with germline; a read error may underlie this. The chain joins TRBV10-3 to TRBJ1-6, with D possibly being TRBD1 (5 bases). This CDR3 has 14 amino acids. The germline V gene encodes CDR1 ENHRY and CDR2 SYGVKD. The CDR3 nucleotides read TGTGCCATCACTGAGACCGGGACTAATTCACCCCTCCACTTT. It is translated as CAITETGTNSPLHF.

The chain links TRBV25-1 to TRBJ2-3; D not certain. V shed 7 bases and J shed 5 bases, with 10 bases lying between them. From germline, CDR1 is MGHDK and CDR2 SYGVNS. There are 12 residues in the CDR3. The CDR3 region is CASTSAGDTQYF. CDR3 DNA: TGTGCCAGCACCTCGGCCGGAGATACGCAGTATTTT.

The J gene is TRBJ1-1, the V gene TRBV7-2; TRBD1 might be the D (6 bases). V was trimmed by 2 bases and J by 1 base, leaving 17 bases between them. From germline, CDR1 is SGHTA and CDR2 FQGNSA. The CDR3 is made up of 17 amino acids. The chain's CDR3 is CASSLLAMLGANTEAFF. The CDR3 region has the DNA TGTGCCAGCAGCTTATTGGCGATGTTGGGGGCGAACACTGAAGCTTTCTTT.

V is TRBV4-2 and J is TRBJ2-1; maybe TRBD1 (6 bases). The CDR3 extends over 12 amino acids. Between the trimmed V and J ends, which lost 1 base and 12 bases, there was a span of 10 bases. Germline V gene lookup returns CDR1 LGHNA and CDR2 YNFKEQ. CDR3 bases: TGTGCCAGCAGCCAAGGACAGGATTGGCAGTTCTTC. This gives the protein CASSQGQDWQFF.

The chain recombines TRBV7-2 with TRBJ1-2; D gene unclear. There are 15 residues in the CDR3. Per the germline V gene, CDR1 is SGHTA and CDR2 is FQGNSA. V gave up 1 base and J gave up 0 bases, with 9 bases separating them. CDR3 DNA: TGTGCCAGCAGCTTAGGGGCACAGACTAACTATGGCTACACCTTC. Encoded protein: CASSLGAQTNYGYTF.

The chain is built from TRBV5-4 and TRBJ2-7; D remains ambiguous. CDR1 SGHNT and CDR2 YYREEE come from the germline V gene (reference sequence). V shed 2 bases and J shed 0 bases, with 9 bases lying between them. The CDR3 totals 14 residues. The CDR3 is CASSFGRTSYEQYF. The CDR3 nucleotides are TGTGCCAGCAGCTTCGGCAGGACCTCCTACGAGCAGTACTTC.

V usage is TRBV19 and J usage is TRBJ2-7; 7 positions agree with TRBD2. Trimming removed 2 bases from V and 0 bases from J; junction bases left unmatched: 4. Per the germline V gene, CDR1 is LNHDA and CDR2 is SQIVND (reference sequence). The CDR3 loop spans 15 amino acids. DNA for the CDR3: TGTGCCAGTAGTATACCGGGACTACCCTCCTACGAGCAGTACTTC. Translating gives CASSIPGLPSYEQYF.

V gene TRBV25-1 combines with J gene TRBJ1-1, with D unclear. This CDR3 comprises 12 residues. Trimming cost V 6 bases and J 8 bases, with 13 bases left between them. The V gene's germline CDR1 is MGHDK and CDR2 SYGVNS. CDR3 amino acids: CASSSGLTEAFF. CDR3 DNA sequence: TGTGCCAGCAGCTCCGGGCTCACCGAAGCTTTCTTT.

CDR3 amino acids: CASSPGVGDTIYF. The CDR3 nucleotides are TGTGCCAGCAGTCCCGGGGTGGGAGACACCATATATTTT. The J gene is TRBJ1-3, the V gene TRBV27; D remains ambiguous. V was pared by 5 bases and J by 8 bases, with 13 bases between. The CDR3 sequence is 13 residues long. Germline assignment: CDR1 MNHEY and CDR2 SMNVEV (reference sequence).

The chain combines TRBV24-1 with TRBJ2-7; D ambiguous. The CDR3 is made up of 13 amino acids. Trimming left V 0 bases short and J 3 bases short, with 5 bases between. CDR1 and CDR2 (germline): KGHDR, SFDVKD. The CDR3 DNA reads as TGTGCCACCAGTGATTTGTGGAACTACGAGCAGTACTTC. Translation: CATSDLWNYEQYF.

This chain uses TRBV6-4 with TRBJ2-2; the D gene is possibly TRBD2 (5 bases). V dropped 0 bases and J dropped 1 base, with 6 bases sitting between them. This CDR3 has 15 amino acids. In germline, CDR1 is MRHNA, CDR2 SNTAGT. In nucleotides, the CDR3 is TGTGCCAGCAGTGACTCGAGCGGGAACACCGGGGAGCTGTTTTTT. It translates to CASSDSSGNTGELFF.

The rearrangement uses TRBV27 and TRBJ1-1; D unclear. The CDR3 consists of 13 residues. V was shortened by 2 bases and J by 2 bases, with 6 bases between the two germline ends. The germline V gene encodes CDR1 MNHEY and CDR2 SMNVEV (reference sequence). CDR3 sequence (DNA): TGTGCCAGCAGTTTACGGCTAAACACTGAAGCTTTCTTT. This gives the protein CASSLRLNTEAFF.

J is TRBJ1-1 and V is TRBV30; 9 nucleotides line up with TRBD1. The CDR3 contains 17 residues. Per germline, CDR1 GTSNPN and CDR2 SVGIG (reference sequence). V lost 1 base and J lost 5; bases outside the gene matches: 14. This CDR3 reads CAWSGPGRQGGRTEAFF. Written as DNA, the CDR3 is TGTGCCTGGAGTGGGCCCGGTCGACAGGGGGGGCGGACTGAAGCTTTCTTT.

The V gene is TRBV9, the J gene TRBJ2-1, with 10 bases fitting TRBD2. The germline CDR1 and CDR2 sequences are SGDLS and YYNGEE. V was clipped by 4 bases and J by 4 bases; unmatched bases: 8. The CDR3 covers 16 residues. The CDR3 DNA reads TGTGCCAGCAGCCTGTACTGGACTAGCGGTTACAATGAGCAGTTCTTC. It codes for CASSLYWTSGYNEQFF.